These 8 T cell receptor beta chains came from one sample sequenced in a study of identical twins. TCRdb processed the 5' RACE reads anew with MiXCR; each CDR3 protein has one entry. The sample records 1.5 million or so distinct CDR3 sequences, less than 35% being singletons. Sequenced input: cord blood. These receptor sequences come from a newborn girl in good health.

This clonotype was recorded a few times. V and J are TRBV4-1 and TRBJ2-4; D is possibly TRBD1 (5 bases). The better agreement between TRBJ2-7 and the DNA end casts doubt on the J call. The CDR3 runs 15 residues. CDR1 is MGHRA and CDR2 is YSYEKL in the germline V gene. Here the CDR3 DNA reads TGCGCCAGCAGCCAAGACTCAGGGTTGAATTACGAGCAGTACTTC. Residues: CASSQDSGLNYEQYF.

The chain recombines TRBV15 with TRBJ1-1; D call uncertain. This CDR3 region has 16 residues. V was trimmed by 10 bases and J by 0 bases, leaving 21 bases between them. CDR1 and CDR2 (germline): LNHNV, YYDKDF (reference sequence). CDR3 bases: TGTGCCATCAAGAGATTACCCTACGGGGTGAACACTGAAGCTTTCTTT. This encodes CAIKRLPYGVNTEAFF.

The rearrangement joins TRBV10-2 to TRBJ1-2; D is possibly TRBD1 (6 bases). The CDR3 contains 13 residues. Germline V gives CDR1 WSHSY, CDR2 SAAADI. The ends were cut back, 8 bases at V and 2 bases at J, with 12 bases in the middle. The CDR3 sequence: CASAPTGNYGYTF. The CDR3 bases are TGCGCCAGCGCCCCTACAGGGAACTATGGCTACACCTTC.

The chain employs TRBV5-6 and TRBJ1-6; a possible D gene is TRBD1 (5 bases). The CDR3 totals 17 residues. Trimming removed 5 bases at V and 1 base at J, with 16 bases between. Per the germline V gene, CDR1 is SGHDT and CDR2 is YYEEEE. CDR3 sequence reads: CASSRTDRGSYNSPLHF. DNA for the CDR3: TGTGCCAGCAGTCGGACGGATCGGGGGTCCTATAATTCACCCCTCCACTTT.

There are a few counts of this clonotype. The chain has TRBV9 and TRBJ2-1; 8 positions agree with TRBD2. Germline V gene sequence: CDR1 SGDLS, CDR2 YYNGEE. The ends lost 4 bases at V and 8 bases at J; junction bases unmatched: 8. The CDR3 runs 14 residues. The CDR3 bases are TGTGCCAGCAGCTTAGAGCGGGAGTGGCATGAGCAGTTCTTC. Amino acids: CASSLEREWHEQFF.

The V call is TRBV2, the J call TRBJ1-3; the D is unclear. V lost 6 bases and J 0 bases, leaving 9 bases between the germline ends. The CDR3 consists of 14 residues. CDR1 is SNHLY and CDR2 is FYNNEI in the germline V gene. The CDR3 reads CASSRTASGNTIYF. CDR3 DNA sequence: TGTGCCAGCAGCAGGACGGCCTCTGGAAACACCATATATTTT. Complete variable domain (other parts from reference TRBV2 and TRBJ1-3): EPEVTQTPSHQVTQMGQEVILRCVPISNHLYFYWYRQILGQKVEFLVSFYNNEISEKSEIFDDQFSVERPDGSNFTLKIRSTKLEDSAMYFCASSRTASGNTIYFGEGSWLTVV.

The chain has TRBV20-1 and TRBJ1-2, with TRBD1 identical over 10 bases. This CDR3 contains 15 residues. In germline, CDR1 is DFQATT, CDR2 SNEGSKA (reference sequence). CDR3 nucleotide sequence: TGCATCCCACCCCTAAGGGGACAGGGGAACTATGGCTACACCTTC. Its translation is CIPPLRGQGNYGYTF.

This clonotype was observed a few times. V usage is TRBV10-3 and J usage is TRBJ2-3, with D unclear. Germline V gene sequence: CDR1 ENHRY, CDR2 SYGVKD. Trimming took off 2 bases at V and 4 bases at J, with 13 bases between the two ends. This CDR3 region has 15 residues. The CDR3 nucleotides are TGTGCCATCAGTGAGCGAAGCACGGATGCAGATACGCAGTATTTT. Encoded protein: CAISERSTDADTQYF.